The 30 T cell receptor beta chains below all came from one sample that was sequenced in a study of T cells in Graves' hyperthyroidism and ophthalmopathy. What was amplified from RNA transcripts were TCR beta CDR3 regions. HTBI primers drove first-round RT-PCR of the TCR CDR3. One entry per CDR3 protein, called by TCRdb with MiXCR from the multiplex PCR reads. Of 480,000 or so distinct CDR3 sequences in the sample, approximately 48% were seen once. Sequencing used peripheral blood or thyroid tissue (not recorded which). The origin of the receptors is an adult woman with Graves' disease, either hyperthyroidism or ophthalmopathy (not recorded which).

This clonotype occurred a few times. The chain is built from TRBV29-1 and TRBJ2-2, with 7 bases lining up with TRBD2. Germline CDR1 SQVTM, CDR2 ANQGSEA. V dropped 1 base and J dropped 4; count of bases not matched to a gene: 6. The CDR3 is made up of 15 amino acids. The DNA of the CDR3 is TGCAGCGTTGAAGCCCTTTGGGGGGGCACCGGGGAGCTGTTTTTT. Protein product: CSVEALWGGTGELFF.

This clonotype appeared a single time. This chain connects TRBV9 to TRBJ1-4; 9 bases align to TRBD1. Germline values: CDR1 SGDLS, CDR2 YYNGEE. Unmatched junction bases numbered 0, after V lost 2 bases and J lost 7 bases. The CDR3 is 13 amino acids. The CDR3 loop reads CASSVTGGEKLFF. The CDR3 coding sequence is TGTGCCAGCAGCGTGACAGGGGGTGAAAAACTGTTTTTT.

This clonotype was found many times. The gene calls are TRBV6-2 or TRBV6-3 and TRBJ1-1; tentatively, D is TRBD1 (5 bases). Germline lookup yields CDR1 MNHEY and CDR2 SVGEGT. V was trimmed by 8 bases and J by 5 bases, leaving 9 bases between them. CDR3 length: 11 amino acids. The CDR3 sequence: CASVEGTEAFF. In DNA form, the CDR3 reads TGTGCCAGCGTCGAGGGGACTGAAGCTTTCTTT.

The chain combines TRBV5-1 with TRBJ1-6; the match to TRBD1 covers 10 bases. CDR3 length: 15 amino acids. CDR1 and CDR2 from the germline V gene are SGHRS and YFSETQ. The J segment lost 10 bases and the V segment lost 4 bases, leaving 8 bases of the junction unmatched. The CDR3 DNA sequence: TGCGCCAGCAGCCCGGGGACAGGGGAAGGCTCACCCCTCCACTTT. Encoded protein: CASSPGTGEGSPLHF.

As for this clonotype: Possible read error: a much larger clone is one base away. This sequence joins TRBV7-9 and TRBJ1-1, with a possible D match to TRBD1 (5 bases). Trimming shortened V by 5 bases and J by 11 bases, and 21 bases separated the two germline ends. The germline V gene encodes CDR1 SEHNR and CDR2 FQNEAQ (reference sequence). The CDR3 runs 14 residues. CDR3 residues: CASSPDGAGWLAFF. The CDR3 DNA sequence: TGTGCCAGCAGCCCCGACGGGGCAGGGTGGTTGGCTTTCTTT.

This chain connects TRBV7-2 to TRBJ2-3, with TRBD2 identical over 10 bases. The J segment lost 4 bases and the V segment lost 6 bases, leaving 4 bases of the junction unmatched. CDR1 is SGHTA, CDR2 FQGNSA, per germline. The CDR3 is 14 amino acids. The CDR3 DNA is TGTGCCAGCAGTCCAACTAGCGGGGCAGATACGCAGTATTTT. It codes for CASSPTSGADTQYF.

This clonotype has a handful of counts. The chain is built from TRBV12-3 or TRBV12-4 and TRBJ2-2; D may be TRBD1 (6 bases). V lost 8 bases, J lost 2 bases, and 12 bases lay in between. CDR3 length: 14 residues. CDR3 amino acids: CASGWTANTGELFF. Here the CDR3 DNA reads TGTGCCAGCGGGTGGACAGCTAACACCGGGGAGCTGTTTTTT.

V usage is TRBV19 and J usage is TRBJ1-4; perhaps TRBD1 as D (6 bases). The CDR3 extends over 16 amino acids. V lost 7 bases, J lost 0 bases, and 15 bases lay in between. Germline lookup yields CDR1 LNHDA and CDR2 SQIVND (reference sequence). The CDR3 DNA sequence: TGTGCCAGTACTAAGCGGGGGGCCGCAACTAATGAAAAACTGTTTTTT. Its translation: CASTKRGAATNEKLFF.

The genes are TRBV12-3 or TRBV12-4 and TRBJ2-7, with TRBD1 matching 7 bases. CDR3 length: 15 amino acids. V gave up 4 bases and J gave up 1 base; unmatched junction bases: 7. The CDR3: CASSSQGIGSYEQYF. The CDR3 DNA is TGTGCCAGCAGTTCACAGGGGATTGGGTCCTACGAGCAGTACTTC.

This clonotype was counted only a few times. The rearrangement uses TRBV29-1 and TRBJ1-5; D might be TRBD1 (6 bases). Deletions cut 7 bases from V and 8 bases from J, with 18 bases between. The CDR3 sequence is 13 residues long. In germline, CDR1 is SQVTM, CDR2 ANQGSEA. The CDR3 loop is CSAKGDWGEPQHF. The CDR3 region has the DNA TGCAGCGCGAAGGGGGACTGGGGAGAGCCCCAGCATTTT.

This clonotype was picked up a small number of times. This chain uses TRBV10-3 with TRBJ1-6; D possibly corresponds to TRBD1 (6 bases). V lost 10 bases, J lost 7 bases, and 14 bases lay in between. The CDR3 totals 13 residues. From germline, CDR1 is ENHRY and CDR2 SYGVKD. CDR3 loop: CATSGQQNSPLHF. The CDR3 DNA sequence: TGTGCCACTTCGGGACAACAAAATTCACCCCTCCACTTT.

The V gene is TRBV7-9, the J gene TRBJ1-1, with D unclear. The CDR3 loop spans 18 amino acids. V lost 6 bases and J lost 7, with 30 bases in between. Germline lookup yields CDR1 SEHNR and CDR2 FQNEAQ (reference sequence). CDR3 in DNA: TGTGCCAGCAGGCCGTCGCTCCCCGGGTCTCGACCGTACCTTGAAGCTTTCTTT. This translates into CASRPSLPGSRPYLEAFF.

This clonotype was counted many times. V and J are TRBV7-9 and TRBJ1-3; D is unresolved. The CDR3 consists of 16 residues. The germline V and J ends were trimmed by 4 bases and 0 bases, with 13 bases remaining between them. CDR1 is SEHNR, CDR2 FQNEAQ, per germline (reference sequence). CDR3 in DNA: TGTGCCAGCAGCTCCCCGGCAGCCTCCTCTGGAAACACCATATATTTT. This gives the protein CASSSPAASSGNTIYF.

This clonotype was seen a handful of times. The V gene is TRBV7-2, the J gene TRBJ2-5, with TRBD1 matching 9 bases. J gave up 5 bases and V 3 bases, and 4 bases lay outside the gene matches. The germline V gene has CDR1 SGHTA and CDR2 FQGNSA. The CDR3 loop spans 14 amino acids. Written as DNA, the CDR3 is TGTGCCAGCAGCTTGGGACAGGGAGCGGAGACCCAGTACTTC. Translating gives CASSLGQGAETQYF.

The sample holds a few counts of this clonotype. V is TRBV6-1 and J is TRBJ2-5; 9 bases align to TRBD1. V lost 3 bases and J lost 5; bases outside the gene matches: 7. Germline V gene lookup returns CDR1 MNHNS and CDR2 SASEGT. The CDR3 has 15 residues. In nucleotides, the CDR3 is TGTGCCAGCAGTGATTCGACAGGGGGTATGGAGACCCAGTACTTC. Its protein is CASSDSTGGMETQYF.

The V gene is TRBV20-1, the J gene TRBJ1-2; 7 bases align to TRBD1. The V gene's germline CDR1 is DFQATT and CDR2 SNEGSKA (reference sequence). This CDR3 region has 11 residues. The V and J ends lost 3 bases and 9 bases, in that order; junction bases with no gene match: 4. The CDR3 DNA sequence: TGCAGTGCTAGGGGGACAGCGCGCTACACCTTC. Its translation: CSARGTARYTF.

This clonotype was counted at least ten times. This sequence joins TRBV20-1 and TRBJ2-7; TRBD2 might be the D (6 bases). Trimming left V 6 bases short and J 2 bases short, with 11 bases between. Germline V gives CDR1 DFQATT, CDR2 SNEGSKA (reference sequence). This CDR3 has 12 residues. CDR3 region: CSALGGTYEQYF. In nucleotides, the CDR3 is TGCAGTGCCTTGGGGGGTACCTACGAGCAGTACTTC.

As to this clonotype: Just one base apart from a much larger clone, this may be a read error. This chain uses TRBV20-1 with TRBJ2-7; 10 bases are shared with TRBD2. Germline V gives CDR1 DFQATT, CDR2 SNEGSKA (reference sequence). CDR3 size: 15 residues. The CDR3 loop is CSARDPLAGSYEQHF. CDR3 sequence (DNA): TGCAGTGCTAGAGATCCACTAGCGGGGTCCTACGAGCAGCACTTC.

The sample holds many counts of this clonotype. The chain has TRBV20-1 and TRBJ2-5, with 7 bases that match TRBD1. Unmatched junction bases numbered 6, after V lost 6 bases and J lost 2 bases. CDR3 size: 13 residues. Germline V gives CDR1 DFQATT, CDR2 SNEGSKA (reference sequence). The CDR3 spells CSAQKGQQETQYF. The CDR3 DNA reads TGCAGTGCCCAGAAGGGACAGCAAGAGACCCAGTACTTC.

The chain recombines TRBV7-9 with TRBJ2-1; perhaps TRBD1 as D (6 bases). The tail of the sequence fits TRBJ2-7 better, so the J call may be wrong. Germline loops: CDR1 SEHNR, CDR2 FQNEAQ (reference sequence). This CDR3 is 13 amino acids long. CDR3 amino acids: CASSLRQEYEQYF. As DNA, the CDR3 is TGTGCCAGCAGCCTCCGACAGGAGTACGAGCAGTACTTC.

This clonotype appeared many times. The CDR3 nucleotides read TGTGCCAGCAGGATAGCGGAGAACTCTGGGGCCAACGTCCTGACTTTC. Translating it yields CASRIAENSGANVLTF. The genes are TRBV7-2 and TRBJ2-6, with D perhaps matching TRBD2 (6 bases). Germline lookup yields CDR1 SGHTA and CDR2 FQGNSA. The CDR3 loop spans 16 amino acids. Trimming took off 6 bases at V and 0 bases at J, with 12 bases between the two ends.

This clonotype was found many times. J is TRBJ1-2 and V is TRBV20-1, with D tentatively TRBD1 (6 bases). This CDR3 comprises 12 residues. CDR1 is DFQATT, CDR2 SNEGSKA, per germline (reference sequence). Deletions cut 4 bases from V and 8 bases from J, with 14 bases between. CDR3 DNA: TGCAGTGCTACACAGGGCCCTTGGGGCTACACCTTC. Translating gives CSATQGPWGYTF.

V gene TRBV25-1 combines with J gene TRBJ1-6; 7 bases are a match to TRBD1. CDR3 length equals 15 residues. The V gene end was trimmed by 5 bases and the J gene end by 10 bases; junction bases not matched to a gene: 11. The germline CDR1 and CDR2 sequences are MGHDK and SYGVNS. The CDR3 DNA is TGTGCCAGCAGTTCAAGTAGGACAGGTTTCTCACCCCTCCACTTT. It yields the protein CASSSSRTGFSPLHF.

This clonotype was seen ten or more times. V and J are TRBV7-2 and TRBJ1-2; TRBD1 matches at 8 bases. This CDR3 spans 13 amino acids. V was clipped by 6 bases and J by 2 bases; unmatched bases: 2. CDR1 is SGHTA, CDR2 FQGNSA, per germline. Written as DNA, the CDR3 is TGTGCCAGCAGTCGGGACAGGAACTATGGCTACACCTTC. This encodes CASSRDRNYGYTF. The full variable domain, in which reference TRBV7-2 and TRBJ1-2 provide the parts outside the CDR3, is GAGVSQSPSNKVTEKGKDVELRCDPISGHTALYWYRQSLGQGLEFLIYFQGNSAPDKSGLPSDRFSAERTGGSVSTLTIQRTQQEDSAVYLCASSRDRNYGYTFGSGTRLTVV.

This clonotype was detected many times. The chain combines TRBV19 with TRBJ2-2, with 7 bases fitting TRBD2. This CDR3 comprises 14 residues. Losses at the gene ends were 9 bases for V and 4 bases for J; bases not matched to a gene: 8. Germline assignment: CDR1 LNHDA and CDR2 SQIVND (reference sequence). CDR3 sequence: CASSRRESTGELFF. The CDR3 DNA is TGTGCCAGCTCCCGGCGGGAGAGCACCGGGGAGCTGTTTTTT.

This clonotype was detected ten times or more. CDR3 amino acids: CSGPASGISYEQYF. The CDR3 nucleotides are TGCAGCGGACCGGCTAGCGGGATCTCCTACGAGCAGTACTTC. This chain links TRBV29-1 with TRBJ2-7; 9 bases fit TRBD2. The CDR3 has 14 residues. V was pared by 7 bases and J by 0 bases, with 7 bases of the junction left unmatched. Looked up from germline, CDR1 is SQVTM and CDR2 is ANQGSEA.

This clonotype was observed many times. This chain joins TRBV19 and TRBJ1-2; TRBD1 aligns across 7 bases. The length of the CDR3 is 14 residues. V lost 6 bases to trimming and J lost 4 bases; unmatched junction nucleotides: 8. CDR1 and CDR2 (germline): LNHDA, SQIVND (reference sequence). CDR3 loop: CASRRDRLSYGYTF. In DNA, the CDR3 is TGTGCCAGTAGACGGGACAGACTGTCCTATGGCTACACCTTC.

The chain couples TRBV29-1 to TRBJ2-7, with 7 nucleotides matching TRBD1. The CDR3 loop spans 12 amino acids. Germline trimming cut 6 bases from V and 4 bases from J; bases unmatched to any gene: 6. Germline lookup yields CDR1 SQVTM and CDR2 ANQGSEA. The CDR3 bases are TGCAGCGTCCGGGACAGACTTTACGAGCAGTACTTC. As protein: CSVRDRLYEQYF.

The chain uses TRBV29-1 and TRBJ1-1; no firm D call. CDR1 and CDR2 (germline): SQVTM, ANQGSEA. Trimming removed 5 bases from V and 3 bases from J, with 16 bases in between. The CDR3 totals 14 residues. The CDR3 DNA is TGCAGCGTTCCCCGTGACCGGCGGGACACTGAAGCTTTCTTT. Amino acid sequence: CSVPRDRRDTEAFF.

The V gene is TRBV19, the J gene TRBJ1-1; 7 bases fit TRBD1. There are 14 residues in the CDR3. The germline V gene encodes CDR1 LNHDA and CDR2 SQIVND (reference sequence). Trimming cost V 6 bases and J 6 bases; bases outside gene matches: 10. CDR3 coding DNA: TGTGCCAGTAGCCCTTCCAGGGGGGAGGCTGAAGCTTTCTTT. Amino acids: CASSPSRGEAEAFF.